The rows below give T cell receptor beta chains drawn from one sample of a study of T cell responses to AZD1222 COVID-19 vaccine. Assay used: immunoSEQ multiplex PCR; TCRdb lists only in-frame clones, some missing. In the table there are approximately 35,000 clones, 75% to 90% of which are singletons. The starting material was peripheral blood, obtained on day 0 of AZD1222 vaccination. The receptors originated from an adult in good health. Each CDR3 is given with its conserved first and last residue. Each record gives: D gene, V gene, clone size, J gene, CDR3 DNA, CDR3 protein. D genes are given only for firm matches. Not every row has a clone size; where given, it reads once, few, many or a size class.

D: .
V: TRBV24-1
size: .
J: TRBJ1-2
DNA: TGTGCCACCAGTGATTGGCGACAGGACCTCGACGACTATGGCTACACCTTC
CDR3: CATSDWRQDLDDYGYTF

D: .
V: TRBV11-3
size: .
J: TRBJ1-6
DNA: TGTGCCAGCAGCTTAGGACAGGAGAATAATTCACCCCTCCACTTT
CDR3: CASSLGQENNSPLHF

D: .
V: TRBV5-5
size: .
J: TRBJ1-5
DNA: TGTGCCAGCAGCTTGAGGCACAATAGCAATCAGCCCCAGCATTTT
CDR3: CASSLRHNSNQPQHF

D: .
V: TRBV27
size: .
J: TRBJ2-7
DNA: TGTGCCAGCAGTTTATTAGCGTCATTGACGCACGACGAGCAGTACTTC
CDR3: CASSLLASLTHDEQYF

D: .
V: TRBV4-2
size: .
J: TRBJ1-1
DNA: TGTGCCAGCAGCGAAGAGTACACTGAAGCTTTCTTT
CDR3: CASSEEYTEAFF

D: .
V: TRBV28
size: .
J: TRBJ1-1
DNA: TGTGCCAGCACCTATAGTGGGGCCACTGAAGCTTTCTTT
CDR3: CASTYSGATEAFF

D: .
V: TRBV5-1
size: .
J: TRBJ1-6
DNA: TGCGCCAGCAGCTTGGACGGTAATTCACCCCTCCACTTT
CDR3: CASSLDGNSPLHF

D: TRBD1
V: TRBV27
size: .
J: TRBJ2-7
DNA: TGTGCCAGCAGTTTATCGAACCCCGGGACAGGGTACGAGCAGTACTTC
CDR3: CASSLSNPGTGYEQYF

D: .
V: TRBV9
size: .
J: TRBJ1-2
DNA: TGTGCCAGCAGCGGGGCAGCCAAGTATGGCTACACCTTC
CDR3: CASSGAAKYGYTF

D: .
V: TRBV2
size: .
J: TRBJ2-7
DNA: TGTGCCAGCAGTGAAGCGCGATACAGCCGATACGAGCAGTACTTC
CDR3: CASSEARYSRYEQYF

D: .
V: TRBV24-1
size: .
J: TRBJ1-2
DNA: TGTGCCACCAGTGATTTTACAGGCAGTGGCTACACCTTC
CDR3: CATSDFTGSGYTF

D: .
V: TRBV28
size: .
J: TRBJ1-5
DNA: TGTGCCAGCGGGGGACACGGCAATCAGCCCCAGCATTTT
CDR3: CASGGHGNQPQHF

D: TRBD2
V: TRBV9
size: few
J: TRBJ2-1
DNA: TGTGCCAGCAGCTCTAGCGGGTTAACCCACAATGAGCAGTTCTTC
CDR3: CASSSSGLTHNEQFF

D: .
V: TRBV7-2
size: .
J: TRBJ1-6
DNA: TGTGCCAGCAGCTTAGGGCGGAATCTTAATTCACCCCTCCACTTT
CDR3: CASSLGRNLNSPLHF

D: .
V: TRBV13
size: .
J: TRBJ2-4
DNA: TGTGCCAGCAGCCTCCCCCGGACCAACAAAAACATTCAGTACTTC
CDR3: CASSLPRTNKNIQYF

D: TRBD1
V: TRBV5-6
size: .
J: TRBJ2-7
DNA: TGTGCCAGCAGCGTCGACAGGGGGGACGAGCAGTACTTC
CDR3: CASSVDRGDEQYF

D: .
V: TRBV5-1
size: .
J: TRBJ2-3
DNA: TGCGCCAGCAGCATAGGGGACGGCGGGACAGATACGCAGTATTTT
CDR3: CASSIGDGGTDTQYF

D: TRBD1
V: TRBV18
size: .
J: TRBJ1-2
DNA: TGTGCCAGCTCACGCGGGACAGGGGCTACCACTAACTATGGCTACACCTTC
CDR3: CASSRGTGATTNYGYTF

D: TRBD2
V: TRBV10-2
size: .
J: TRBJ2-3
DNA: TGCGCCAGCACTAGCGGGGGGGCCATGGGAACAGATACGCAGTATTTT
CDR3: CASTSGGAMGTDTQYF

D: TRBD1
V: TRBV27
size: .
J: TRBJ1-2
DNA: TGTGCCAGCAGGTTGACCGGGACAGGGTTTAACTATGGCTACACCTTC
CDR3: CASRLTGTGFNYGYTF

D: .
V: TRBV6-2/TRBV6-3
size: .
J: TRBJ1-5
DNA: TGTGCCAGCACCCCAAGGGCAGGGAGCAATCAGCCCCAGCATTTT
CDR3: CASTPRAGSNQPQHF

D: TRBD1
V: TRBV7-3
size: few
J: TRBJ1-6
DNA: TGTGCCAGCAGCGCGACAGGGCCGAACGCACCCCTCCACTTT
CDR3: CASSATGPNAPLHF

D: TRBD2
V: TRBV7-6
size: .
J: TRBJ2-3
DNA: TGTGCCAGCAGAGAGAGCGGGGCTCTCACAGATACGCAGTATTTT
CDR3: CASRESGALTDTQYF

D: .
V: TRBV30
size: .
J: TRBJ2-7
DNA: TGTGCCTGGAGTGATGGTCTCGAGCAGTACTTC
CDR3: CAWSDGLEQYF

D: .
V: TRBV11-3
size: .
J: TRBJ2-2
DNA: TGTGCCAGCAGCTTAGGTTGGCCAGACTCGAACACCGGGGAGCTGTTTTTT
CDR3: CASSLGWPDSNTGELFF

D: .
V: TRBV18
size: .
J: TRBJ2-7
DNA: TGTGCCAGCTCACCACCGGGAGGGGGGGCCTACGAGCAGTACTTC
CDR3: CASSPPGGGAYEQYF

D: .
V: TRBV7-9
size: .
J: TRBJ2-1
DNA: TGTGCCAGCAGCTTAGCGCTCGGCATGAGCTCCTACAATGAGCAGTTCTTC
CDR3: CASSLALGMSSYNEQFF

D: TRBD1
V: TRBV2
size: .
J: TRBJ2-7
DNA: TGTGCCAGCATCGACCGGACAGGGGCCTACGAGCAGTACTTC
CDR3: CASIDRTGAYEQYF